Sequencing of this T cell receptor (beta chain) was carried out in a study of shared clonotypes between healthy human individuals. Study-wide results and caveats: Read depth was anticipated to influence clonotype sharing among donors.

The sequenced material, unsorted PBMC DNA, was run on ten immunoSEQ deep assay plates. The protocol was immunoSEQ multiplex PCR, while the TCRdb copy is restricted to in-frame clones and leaves out a portion. The table has about half a million clones, over 70% seen once; the top ten hold about an eighth. Note on this clone: Its antigen is still unknown. With only one base between it and a far larger clone, this is likely a read error. Other DNA sequences in the same sample also yield this CDR3.

The donors were adults (healthy and HIV-negative) with no recent acute infections or vaccinations. Genomic DNA for unsorted samples was obtained from 80 million to 100 million PBMCs. Sequencing was done on a sample of PBMCs. The clonotype was recovered from a woman aged 40-49 years in good health. Some clones in this sample may be carry-over from other donors' samples.

Here the CDR3 DNA reads TGTGCCAGCTCACCACCAAACCAATATGGCTACACCTTC. Amino acid sequence: CASSPPNQYGYTF. V usage is TRBV18 and J usage is TRBJ1-2; D remains ambiguous. Germline V gives CDR1 KGHSH, CDR2 LQKENI. With 0 bases removed from V and 5 bases from J, the gap between germline ends came to 7 bases. This CDR3 is built from 13 residues.